These T cell receptor beta chains were read from a single sample in a study of blood T cell repertoires in COVID-19. The table came from immunoSEQ multiplex PCR; TCRdb's copy has only in-frame clones and leaves some out. The sample consists of about 290,000 clones, roughly 91% of them appearing once. The specimen was peripheral blood. Receptors were obtained from a woman in her 30s with COVID-19, enrolled during active disease. Both conserved end residues are part of each CDR3. The D gene is left open where the match is weak. Not every row has a clone size; where given, it reads once, few, many or a size class.

NA	TRBV15	TRBD1	TRBJ1-5	CATSWDRGNQPQHF	TGTGCCACCAGCTGGGACAGAGGCAATCAGCCCCAGCATTTT
NA	TRBV3-1/TRBV3-2	NA	TRBJ2-5	CASSQANYNLETQYF	TGTGCCAGCAGCCAAGCTAACTATAATTTGGAGACCCAGTACTTC
NA	TRBV5-1	NA	TRBJ2-3	CASSSSRVRADTQYF	TGCGCCAGCAGCTCTTCGCGAGTCAGGGCAGATACGCAGTATTTT
NA	TRBV6-5	NA	TRBJ1-2	CASSYRPTGLYGYTF	TGTGCCAGCAGTTACCGGCCAACAGGGCTCTATGGCTACACCTTC
NA	TRBV7-8	TRBD1	TRBJ1-1	CASSLEQGQGTEAFF	TGTGCCAGCAGCTTAGAACAGGGGCAGGGCACTGAAGCTTTCTTT
once	TRBV6-5	NA	TRBJ1-2	CASSYSWQNPYGYTF	TGTGCCAGCAGTTACTCCTGGCAGAATCCCTATGGCTACACCTTC
NA	TRBV2	TRBD1	TRBJ2-7	CASSSQTGVYSYEQYF	TGTGCCAGCAGTTCCCAGACAGGGGTCTACTCCTACGAGCAGTACTTC
NA	TRBV4-1	NA	TRBJ1-6	CASSQTHGNSPLHF	TGCGCCAGCAGTCAGACTCACGGTAATTCACCCCTCCACTTT
NA	TRBV5-1	NA	TRBJ2-7	CASSSAPDSYEQYF	TGCGCCAGCAGCTCGGCCCCTGACAGCTACGAGCAGTACTTC
once	TRBV2	TRBD2	TRBJ2-1	CASTATSGYNEQFF	TGTGCCAGCACGGCGACTAGCGGTTACAATGAGCAGTTCTTC
NA	TRBV29-1	TRBD2	TRBJ2-1	CSVEEAGGPNEQFF	TGCAGCGTTGAAGAGGCGGGGGGGCCGAATGAGCAGTTCTTC
NA	TRBV7-7	TRBD1	TRBJ1-3	CASSLGQGSSGNTIYF	TGTGCCAGCAGCTTAGGACAGGGGTCCTCTGGAAACACCATATATTTT
NA	TRBV28	NA	TRBJ1-1	CAIEEGDTEAFF	TGTGCCATCGAAGAGGGGGACACTGAAGCTTTCTTT
once	TRBV11-1	NA	TRBJ1-1	CASSLEEDTEAFF	TGTGCCAGCAGCTTAGAAGAGGACACTGAAGCTTTCTTT
NA	TRBV7-9	TRBD2	TRBJ2-5	CASSLGLAGGPGETQYF	TGTGCCAGCAGCTTAGGCCTAGCGGGGGGGCCCGGAGAGACCCAGTACTTC
NA	TRBV27	NA	TRBJ1-2	CASSLQAPMTGYTF	TGTGCCAGCAGCTTACAGGCTCCTATGACAGGCTACACCTTC
NA	TRBV5-1	NA	TRBJ1-2	CASSPLQGNYGYTF	TGCGCCAGCAGCCCCCTGCAGGGTAACTATGGCTACACCTTC
NA	TRBV5-1	TRBD1	TRBJ1-4	CASSLGGQFEKLFF	TGCGCCAGCAGCTTGGGGGGACAGTTTGAAAAACTGTTTTTT
once	TRBV6-5	NA	TRBJ2-7	CASSSPGVAYEQYF	TGTGCCAGCAGCTCCCCCGGGGTAGCTTACGAGCAGTACTTC
once	TRBV5-8	TRBD1	TRBJ1-5	CASSLFSGTGDNQPQHF	TGTGCCAGCAGCTTGTTCTCCGGGACAGGGGACAATCAGCCCCAGCATTTT
NA	TRBV7-9	TRBD2	TRBJ2-5	CASSNPTSGGAWETQYF	TGTGCCAGCAGCAATCCAACTAGCGGGGGGGCGTGGGAGACCCAGTACTTC
NA	TRBV6-5	NA	TRBJ2-7	CASSVRGMAYEQYF	TGTGCCAGCTCGGTACGGGGGATGGCCTACGAGCAGTACTTC
NA	TRBV28	TRBD1	TRBJ1-1	CASSLGQGKAFF	TGTGCCAGCAGCCTCGGACAGGGGAAAGCTTTCTTT
once	TRBV6-5	NA	TRBJ2-1	CASRVVNEQFF	TGTGCCAGCAGAGTAGTCAATGAGCAGTTCTTC
once	TRBV5-1	NA	TRBJ2-6	CASSPTLGANVLTF	TGCGCCAGCAGCCCAACTCTCGGGGCCAACGTCCTGACTTTC
NA	TRBV28	NA	TRBJ2-1	CASSLFRLENEQFF	TGTGCCAGCAGTTTATTTAGACTAGAAAATGAGCAGTTCTTC
NA	TRBV28	TRBD1	TRBJ2-7	CASSSFLRTGGHEQYF	TGTGCCAGCAGTTCCTTTCTTAGGACAGGGGGCCACGAGCAGTACTTC
few	TRBV7-8	NA	TRBJ1-1	CASSRVSRRAEAFF	TGTGCCAGCAGCCGGGTGAGCCGTCGGGCTGAAGCTTTCTTT
NA	TRBV19	TRBD1	TRBJ1-5	CASSPEGTARYSNQPQHF	TGTGCCAGTAGTCCCGAGGGGACAGCCAGATATAGCAATCAGCCCCAGCATTTT
NA	TRBV4-1	NA	TRBJ1-5	CASRLQGPNQPQHF	TGCGCCAGCAGATTACAGGGACCCAATCAGCCCCAGCATTTT
NA	TRBV11-2	NA	TRBJ2-7	CASSLAWAGSYEQYF	TGTGCCAGCAGCTTGGCCTGGGCGGGTAGCTACGAGCAGTACTTC
once	TRBV4-1	TRBD1	TRBJ1-2	CASSLTDRTYGYTF	TGCGCCAGTTCTCTTACGGACAGGACCTATGGCTACACCTTC
NA	TRBV29-1	NA	TRBJ2-2	CSVGSAGITGELFF	TGCAGCGTTGGATCGGCAGGGATCACCGGGGAGCTGTTTTTT
NA	TRBV2	NA	TRBJ2-5	CASSVGGHQETQYF	TGTGCCAGCAGCGTGGGGGGACACCAAGAGACCCAGTACTTC
NA	TRBV7-9	NA	TRBJ1-3	CASSPGEKGGNTIYF	TGTGCCAGCAGCCCCGGGGAGAAGGGAGGAAACACCATATATTTT
NA	TRBV27	NA	TRBJ1-4	CATADAGGEKLFF	TGTGCCACCGCGGACGCCGGGGGGGAAAAACTGTTTTTT
NA	TRBV5-6	NA	TRBJ2-5	CASSLRESVPDQYF	TGTGCCAGCAGCTTGAGGGAGTCGGTACCCGACCAGTACTTC
once	TRBV5-1	NA	TRBJ2-5	CASTPLDSETQYF	TGCGCCAGCACCCCCCTGGACTCAGAGACCCAGTACTTC
NA	TRBV27	TRBD1	TRBJ1-2	CASSSLPNDRGSFYTF	TGTGCCAGCAGTTCACTCCCCAACGACAGGGGGTCCTTCTACACCTTC
NA	TRBV28	NA	TRBJ1-1	CASTLNTEAFF	TGTGCCAGCACGTTGAACACTGAAGCTTTCTTT
NA	TRBV11-2	NA	TRBJ2-7	CASSLAGLRWYF	TGTGCCAGCAGCTTAGCGGGTCTAAGGTGGTACTTC